Listed below are T cell receptor beta chains from one sample, sequenced in a study of blood T cell repertoires in COVID-19. Sequencing was performed with immunoSEQ multiplex PCR; in TCRdb, only in-frame clones are kept and a portion is missing. The data show approximately 100,000 clones, around 89% seen once. Sample: peripheral blood. The source of these receptors is a human donor with acute or convalescent COVID-19. The donor label of this sample is uncertain. CDR3s include the opening cysteine and the closing phenylalanine or tryptophan. D genes are given only for firm matches. For some rows the clone size is stated as once, few or many, or as a class when expanded; others skip it.

D gene,V gene,clone size,J gene,CDR3 DNA,CDR3 protein
NA,TRBV5-1,once,TRBJ2-7,TGCGCCAGCAGCTACGAGACAGCTTCCTACGAGCAGTACTTC,CASSYETASYEQYF
TRBD1,TRBV27,NA,TRBJ1-1,TGTGCCAGCAGTGTCGGGACAGGTCTCTTGAACACTGAAGCTTTCTTT,CASSVGTGLLNTEAFF
TRBD2,TRBV6-2/TRBV6-3,NA,TRBJ2-7,TGTGCCAGCAGTACCGCCGGACTAGCGGGGTCTTACGAGCAGTACTTC,CASSTAGLAGSYEQYF
NA,TRBV12-3/TRBV12-4,NA,TRBJ1-1,TGTGCCAGCAGTAAGTTACAGGGCATTGAAGCTTTCTTT,CASSKLQGIEAFF
NA,TRBV28,NA,TRBJ1-2,TGTGCCAGCAGTATACAGGGCCTCTATGGCTACACCTTC,CASSIQGLYGYTF
NA,TRBV27,NA,TRBJ2-7,TGTGCCAGCAGTTTAGCCAGGGACACCCACGAGCAGTACTTC,CASSLARDTHEQYF
TRBD1,TRBV6-2/TRBV6-3,NA,TRBJ1-6,TGTGCCAGCAGTTACTGGGACAGTAATTCACCCCTCCACTTT,CASSYWDSNSPLHF
NA,TRBV9,NA,TRBJ1-3,TGTGCCAGCAGCGTAGAAGCGGGAGGGGCAGGAAACACCATATATTTT,CASSVEAGGAGNTIYF
TRBD1,TRBV5-1,NA,TRBJ1-3,TGCGCCAGCAGCCCACAGGGGATCCCTGGAAACACCATATATTTT,CASSPQGIPGNTIYF
NA,TRBV10-3,few,TRBJ2-7,TGTGCCATCAGTGAGTCGGGGCAAACCGAGCAGTACTTC,CAISESGQTEQYF
NA,TRBV7-6,NA,TRBJ1-5,TGTGCCAGCAGCTTAGGACCACAGGGATCCAATCAGCCCCAGCATTTT,CASSLGPQGSNQPQHF
NA,TRBV6-5,NA,TRBJ2-3,TGTGCCAGCAGTTACTCCTACGGGACATTCACAGATACGCAGTATTTT,CASSYSYGTFTDTQYF
NA,TRBV7-9,NA,TRBJ2-1,TGTGCCAGCAGCTTGGACTACAGGGGATACAATGAGCAGTTCTTC,CASSLDYRGYNEQFF
NA,TRBV3-1/TRBV3-2,NA,TRBJ1-2,TGTGCCAGCAGCCAACAGCCCGGGGGTGGCTACACCTTC,CASSQQPGGGYTF
TRBD1,TRBV27,once,TRBJ1-4,TGTGCCAGCGGTACCGGGACAGGGGGCTTGGATGAAAAACTGTTTTTT,CASGTGTGGLDEKLFF
NA,TRBV19,NA,TRBJ2-2,TGTGCCAGTAGTGATCGGCGACAGTGGCCCGGGGAGCTGTTTTTT,CASSDRRQWPGELFF
NA,TRBV28,NA,TRBJ1-1,TGTGCCAGCACTCGAACTGGGGCTTGGGAAGCTTTCTTT,CASTRTGAWEAFF
TRBD2,TRBV9,NA,TRBJ2-2,TGTGCCAGCAGCGTAACCGGGACTACAACAACCGGGGAGCTGTTTTTT,CASSVTGTTTTGELFF
NA,TRBV12-3/TRBV12-4,NA,TRBJ2-5,TGTGCCAGCAGCATTCAAGAGACCCAGTACTTC,CASSIQETQYF
TRBD1,TRBV29-1,NA,TRBJ1-3,TGCAGCGTACGACTTCCCGGGACAGGGATGTTGAACACCATATATTTT,CSVRLPGTGMLNTIYF
NA,TRBV4-3,NA,TRBJ1-1,TGCGCCAGCAGCCGCCAAATACAGGGGAACACTGAAGCTTTCTTT,CASSRQIQGNTEAFF
NA,TRBV3-1/TRBV3-2,NA,TRBJ1-3,TGTGCCAGCAGCCATGCCCGGTTGTGGGGGCATCGTGGGAACACCATATATTTT,CASSHARLWGHRGNTIYF
TRBD2,TRBV7-3,NA,TRBJ2-5,TGTGCCAGCAGCCGCGGGAGAAGATTTGGGGAGACCCAGTACTTC,CASSRGRRFGETQYF
NA,TRBV7-3,NA,TRBJ2-5,TGTGCCAGCAGCTTATCAGTCGGGGTAGGAGAGACCCAGTACTTC,CASSLSVGVGETQYF
NA,TRBV9,NA,TRBJ2-3,TGTGCCAGCAGCGCCTCGGGAGTTTTCTTAGATACGCAGTATTTT,CASSASGVFLDTQYF
NA,TRBV2,NA,TRBJ1-2,TGTGCCAGCATCGGGGGGCAACCTGGCTACACCTTC,CASIGGQPGYTF
TRBD1,TRBV14,NA,TRBJ2-6,TGTGCCAGCAGCCAGAGACAGGGGGCGCGTGGGGCCAACGTCCTGACTTTC,CASSQRQGARGANVLTF
TRBD2,TRBV30,once,TRBJ2-3,TGTGCCTGGAGTCCCAGCGGGGGTATAGATACGCAGTATTTT,CAWSPSGGIDTQYF
TRBD1,TRBV19,NA,TRBJ2-3,TGTGCCAGTAGTATGGGACAGGCCTTCCACACAGATACGCAGTATTTT,CASSMGQAFHTDTQYF
NA,TRBV12-5,NA,TRBJ2-3,TGTGCTAGTGCGGTGCGGGAAAGCACAGATACGCAGTATTTT,CASAVRESTDTQYF